One T cell receptor (beta chain) is described in this entry. What antigen it recognizes has not been identified. No much larger clonotype is one base removed from it; base qualities were not supplied. This entry is derived from a study of blood T cell repertoires in COVID-19 (dated by TCRdb to 2018 to 2020). For context, the study as a whole: The collaborator samples originated in the United States, Italy and Spain and spanned the acute and convalescent phases of COVID-19. Sample metadata almost always included a de-identified subject ID, COVID-19 status, age in years and sex. The dataset comprised deeply sampled blood TCRbeta repertoires from subjects exposed to, actively infected with, or recovered from COVID-19. HLA class I and class II types, where available, came from metadata supplied by the sample provider rather than from assay-based typing. The samples were drawn from two sources: the first 160 participants of the ongoing ImmuneRACE study, and fewer than 1,500 subjects contributed by 6 global collaborators. The prospective study material was composed of cDNA or gDNA derived from T cells, B-cell-depleted T cells, or PBMCs. The repertoires were made available in a free public database intended to serve as a resource for research on the immune response to SARS-CoV-2. What the study reported, not specific to this receptor: Clinical and demographic metadata were provided uncurated, with the amount varying by source and participant.

The trim is 1 base for V and 4 bases for J, with a gap of 13 bases between the germline ends. The CDR3 goes from the cysteine to the phenylalanine over 15 residues. The retained sequence is limited to the CDR3, 45 bases, with the frame set at the first base. The germline V gene provides CDR1 KGHSH and CDR2 LQKENI. At one collaborating source in Seattle, patients were enrolled during active infection and were followed longitudinally through the course of disease. The collaborating institutions used their own protocols to collect whole blood in K2EDTA tubes. For TCRbeta analysis, collaborator samples were shipped as frozen whole blood, as isolated PBMCs, or as DNA extracted from either sample type. The immunoSEQ Assay, a bias-controlled multiplex PCR, was used to amplify TCRbeta CDR3 regions from genomic DNA. The study's own analysis went as follows. The number of nucleated cells in each sample was estimated from the amplification of reference gene primers within the assay. To quantify the absolute abundance of each unique TCRbeta CDR3 rearrangement, sequence reads were collapsed and filtered. Productive Simpson clonality was computed per sample as the square root of Simpson's diversity index over productive rearrangements. Here the immuneACCESS table is served through TCRdb, limited to in-frame sequences with V and J called. Missing clones are a known gap in these copies; in checked studies unresolved V genes cover under half, and the rest lacks a known reason. D and trimming were read from the DNA, whereas the V and J calls and clone size are those reported in that table. The sample data list roughly 400,000 clones, and roughly 86% of these were observed just once. 2% to 2.5% of the sample lies in the top ten.

Recombination joined TRBV18 with TRBJ1-1; confidence is insufficient to name the D gene. The sequence derives from a woman aged 60-70 years with COVID-19, enrolled during active disease. The sample taken for sequencing was peripheral blood. The DNA reads as follows: TGTGCCAGCTCACCACGGGAGACCGTGGCCACTGAAGCTTTCTTT. This yields the protein CASSPRETVATEAFF.